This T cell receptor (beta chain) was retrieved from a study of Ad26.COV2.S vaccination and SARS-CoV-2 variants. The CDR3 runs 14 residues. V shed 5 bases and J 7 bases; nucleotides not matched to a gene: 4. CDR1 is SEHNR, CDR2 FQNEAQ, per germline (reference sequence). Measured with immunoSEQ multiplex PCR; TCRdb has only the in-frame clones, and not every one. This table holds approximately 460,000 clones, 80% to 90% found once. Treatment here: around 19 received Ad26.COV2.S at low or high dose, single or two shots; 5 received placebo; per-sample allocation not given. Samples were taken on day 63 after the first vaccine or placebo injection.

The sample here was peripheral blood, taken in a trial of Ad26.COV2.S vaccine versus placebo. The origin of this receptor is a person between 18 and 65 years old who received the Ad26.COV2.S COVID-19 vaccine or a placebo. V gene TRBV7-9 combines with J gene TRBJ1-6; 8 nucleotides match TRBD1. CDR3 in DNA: TGTGCCAGCAGCCGGGACAGGAGGAATTCACCCCTCCACTTT. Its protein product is CASSRDRRNSPLHF.